The 5 T cell receptor beta chains in this list originate from one sample, sequenced in a study of shared clonotypes between healthy human individuals. Data came from immunoSEQ multiplex PCR; TCRdb stores just in-frame clones and leaves some out. This table has roughly 680,000 clones, over 60% appearing once. The sample taken for sequencing was memory CD4+ T cells sorted from blood. Subset in this sample: CD45RA-negative fraction. The source is a woman in her twenties or thirties in good health.

V is TRBV10-3 and J is TRBJ1-2, with 11 bases fitting TRBD1. The V gene's germline CDR1 is ENHRY and CDR2 SYGVKD. V lost 7 bases to trimming and J lost 6 bases; unmatched junction nucleotides: 4. The CDR3 runs 13 residues. The CDR3 protein is CAINRDRGDGYTF. The DNA for the CDR3 is TGTGCCATCAACAGGGACAGGGGGGATGGCTACACCTTC.

Comment on this clone: The sample contains more than one DNA sequence encoding this CDR3. This chain uses TRBV19 with TRBJ1-3; D might be TRBD1 (5 bases). CDR1 is LNHDA and CDR2 is SQIVND in the germline V gene (reference sequence). The CDR3 loop spans 16 amino acids. V shed 5 bases and J shed 0 bases, with 14 bases lying between them. The CDR3 sequence: CASSLEGLSSGNTIYF. The CDR3 DNA sequence: TGTGCCAGTAGTCTGGAGGGGCTGAGCTCTGGAAACACCATATATTTT.

For the CDR3, the DNA is TGTGCCAGTAGATCAACCGGCATTCGGAGCGAGCAGTACTTC. This codes for CASRSTGIRSEQYF. V usage is TRBV25-1 and J usage is TRBJ2-7, with unresolved D. This CDR3 region has 14 residues. Germline V gene lookup returns CDR1 MGHDK and CDR2 SYGVNS. V was pared by 9 bases and J by 6 bases, with 21 bases between.

V gene TRBV9 combines with J gene TRBJ2-5; D gene unclear. Trimming removed 3 bases at V and 5 bases at J, with 11 bases between. CDR1 is SGDLS, CDR2 YYNGEE, per germline. The CDR3 is 13 residues long. The CDR3 spells CASSERPGETQYF. CDR3 sequence (DNA): TGTGCCAGCAGCGAACGACCTGGGGAGACCCAGTACTTC.

In this sample, this clone turned up once. The chain employs TRBV5-1 and TRBJ2-2, with D tentatively TRBD1 (5 bases). Trimming removed 2 bases from V and 4 bases from J, with 9 bases in between. CDR3 length equals 14 residues. Germline-derived CDR1 and CDR2 are SGHRS and YFSETQ. Here the CDR3 reads CASSFTGPTGELFF. CDR3 DNA: TGCGCCAGCAGCTTTACAGGTCCCACCGGGGAGCTGTTTTTT.